These T cell receptor beta chains were read from a single sample in a study of cytomegalovirus exposure and HLA in healthy donors. Libraries were prepared by immunoSEQ multiplex PCR; TCRdb keeps only in-frame clonotypes and omits some of them. The sample yields 150,000 or so clones, roughly 75% seen once. Input material: PBMCs. The receptors here all came from a man aged 18 to 29 in good health and CMV-seropositive. Each CDR3 is given with its conserved first and last residue. D genes are given only for firm matches. Only some rows state a clone size, as once, few, many or a class for expanded clones.

J gene: TRBJ2-7
D gene: .
V gene: TRBV2
clone size: .
CDR3 protein: CASSRQVSYEQYF
CDR3 DNA: TGTGCCAGCAGCCGACAGGTTTCCTACGAGCAGTACTTC

J gene: TRBJ2-7
D gene: .
V gene: TRBV7-9
clone size: once
CDR3 protein: CASSSKGNAVAYEQYF
CDR3 DNA: TGTGCCAGCAGCTCGAAGGGGAACGCGGTCGCCTACGAGCAGTACTTC

J gene: TRBJ2-7
D gene: TRBD2
V gene: TRBV5-1
clone size: .
CDR3 protein: CASSLLASGRPHYEQYF
CDR3 DNA: TGCGCCAGCAGCTTGTTGGCTAGCGGGAGACCTCACTACGAGCAGTACTTC

J gene: TRBJ1-2
D gene: .
V gene: TRBV19
clone size: .
CDR3 protein: CASSISGAGHTF
CDR3 DNA: TGTGCCAGTAGTATCAGTGGTGCTGGCCACACCTTC

J gene: TRBJ2-5
D gene: .
V gene: TRBV27
clone size: .
CDR3 protein: CASSRYLLETQYF
CDR3 DNA: TGTGCCAGCAGCCGCTACCTTTTAGAGACCCAGTACTTC

J gene: TRBJ2-7
D gene: .
V gene: TRBV30
clone size: .
CDR3 protein: CATAGLKTDEQYF
CDR3 DNA: TGTGCCACCGCCGGACTCAAGACGGACGAGCAGTACTTC

J gene: TRBJ1-1
D gene: .
V gene: TRBV6-5
clone size: .
CDR3 protein: CASTPGGTEAFF
CDR3 DNA: TGTGCCAGCACCCCCGGGGGGACTGAAGCTTTCTTT

J gene: TRBJ2-7
D gene: .
V gene: TRBV27
clone size: .
CDR3 protein: CASSLARESYEQYF
CDR3 DNA: TGTGCCAGCAGTTTAGCGCGGGAATCCTACGAGCAGTACTTC

J gene: TRBJ1-2
D gene: TRBD1
V gene: TRBV9
clone size: few
CDR3 protein: CASSPRDRYYGYTF
CDR3 DNA: TGTGCCAGTTCTCCCCGGGACAGGTACTATGGCTACACCTTC

J gene: TRBJ2-1
D gene: TRBD2
V gene: TRBV5-1
clone size: once
CDR3 protein: CASSGIAGSYNEQFF
CDR3 DNA: TGCGCCAGCAGCGGAATAGCGGGCTCCTACAATGAGCAGTTCTTC

J gene: TRBJ2-7
D gene: TRBD1
V gene: TRBV29-1
clone size: .
CDR3 protein: CSVPGTGGIQQYF
CDR3 DNA: TGCAGCGTTCCCGGGACAGGGGGCATCCAGCAGTACTTC

J gene: TRBJ1-2
D gene: .
V gene: TRBV6-6
clone size: few
CDR3 protein: CASSYSSANYGYTF
CDR3 DNA: TGTGCCAGCAGTTACAGTTCGGCTAACTATGGCTACACCTTC

J gene: TRBJ2-7
D gene: TRBD1
V gene: TRBV6-1
clone size: .
CDR3 protein: CASSYRGEQYF
CDR3 DNA: TGTGCCAGCAGTTACAGGGGCGAGCAGTACTTC

J gene: TRBJ1-2
D gene: TRBD1
V gene: TRBV28
clone size: once
CDR3 protein: CASRVGQGFPYGYTF
CDR3 DNA: TGTGCCAGCAGGGTGGGACAGGGTTTTCCCTATGGCTACACCTTC

J gene: TRBJ2-7
D gene: .
V gene: TRBV6-1
clone size: .
CDR3 protein: CASSEIFQGLGTDEQYF
CDR3 DNA: TGTGCCAGCAGTGAAATTTTTCAGGGGCTAGGAACTGACGAGCAGTACTTC

J gene: TRBJ2-3
D gene: TRBD2
V gene: TRBV30
clone size: .
CDR3 protein: CAWRGTGLAGGGPTGTQYF
CDR3 DNA: TGTGCCTGGAGGGGGACGGGACTAGCGGGAGGCGGGCCCACAGGGACGCAGTATTTT

J gene: TRBJ2-1
D gene: TRBD1
V gene: TRBV9
clone size: .
CDR3 protein: CASTPEGAFGYNEQFF
CDR3 DNA: TGTGCCAGCACCCCCGAGGGGGCTTTTGGGTACAATGAGCAGTTCTTC

J gene: TRBJ2-7
D gene: TRBD2
V gene: TRBV5-1
clone size: .
CDR3 protein: CASSPSGTGDEQYF
CDR3 DNA: TGCGCCAGCAGCCCTAGCGGGACGGGGGATGAGCAGTACTTC

J gene: TRBJ2-1
D gene: .
V gene: TRBV11-2
clone size: .
CDR3 protein: CASSPLEGSMYNEQFF
CDR3 DNA: TGTGCCAGCAGCCCTTTGGAGGGGTCGATGTACAATGAGCAGTTCTTC

J gene: TRBJ2-1
D gene: .
V gene: TRBV6-4
clone size: .
CDR3 protein: CASSELVSGEQFF
CDR3 DNA: TGTGCCAGCAGTGAACTAGTTAGTGGTGAGCAGTTCTTC

J gene: TRBJ2-2
D gene: TRBD1
V gene: TRBV11-2
clone size: .
CDR3 protein: CASNRQGLAGELFF
CDR3 DNA: TGTGCCAGCAACCGACAGGGGCTGGCCGGGGAGCTGTTTTTT

J gene: TRBJ2-3
D gene: .
V gene: TRBV29-1
clone size: .
CDR3 protein: CSVQAVTDTQYF
CDR3 DNA: TGCAGCGTTCAAGCCGTCACAGATACGCAGTATTTT

J gene: TRBJ2-7
D gene: .
V gene: TRBV29-1
clone size: .
CDR3 protein: CSVLGTSHEQYF
CDR3 DNA: TGCAGCGTGCTAGGGACTTCCCACGAGCAGTACTTC

J gene: TRBJ2-1
D gene: TRBD1
V gene: TRBV4-2
clone size: .
CDR3 protein: CASSQDPPLTGQDPYNEQFF
CDR3 DNA: TGTGCCAGCAGCCAAGATCCCCCACTAACGGGACAGGATCCCTACAATGAGCAGTTCTTC

J gene: TRBJ2-7
D gene: TRBD2
V gene: TRBV30
clone size: .
CDR3 protein: CAWIKRGAYYEQYF
CDR3 DNA: TGTGCCTGGATTAAGCGGGGGGCCTACTACGAGCAGTACTTC

J gene: TRBJ1-5
D gene: .
V gene: TRBV6-5
clone size: .
CDR3 protein: CASSYSGRGPQHF
CDR3 DNA: TGTGCCAGCAGTTACTCGGGCCGGGGGCCCCAGCATTTT

J gene: TRBJ1-2
D gene: TRBD1
V gene: TRBV7-9
clone size: .
CDR3 protein: CASSKDRVSYGYTF
CDR3 DNA: TGTGCCAGCAGCAAGGACAGGGTTAGCTATGGCTACACCTTC

J gene: TRBJ2-7
D gene: TRBD2
V gene: TRBV7-9
clone size: .
CDR3 protein: CASTGTSGAFEQYF
CDR3 DNA: TGTGCCAGCACCGGGACTAGCGGGGCCTTTGAGCAGTACTTC

J gene: TRBJ2-7
D gene: TRBD1
V gene: TRBV7-9
clone size: few
CDR3 protein: CASSLEDRGDYEQYF
CDR3 DNA: TGTGCCAGCAGCTTAGAGGACAGGGGAGACTACGAGCAGTACTTC

J gene: TRBJ1-1
D gene: .
V gene: TRBV7-3
clone size: .
CDR3 protein: CASSLTRQVEAFF
CDR3 DNA: TGTGCCAGCAGCTTAACTCGGCAGGTTGAAGCTTTCTTT

J gene: TRBJ1-2
D gene: .
V gene: TRBV7-9
clone size: .
CDR3 protein: CASSLPLGVTDYGYTF
CDR3 DNA: TGTGCCAGCAGCTTACCTCTAGGGGTGACAGACTATGGCTACACCTTC

J gene: TRBJ2-2
D gene: .
V gene: TRBV7-9
clone size: .
CDR3 protein: CSSSLAYTLFTGELFF
CDR3 DNA: TGTTCCAGCAGCTTAGCGTACACACTATTCACCGGGGAGCTGTTTTTT

J gene: TRBJ2-2
D gene: .
V gene: TRBV27
clone size: .
CDR3 protein: CATQNTGELFF
CDR3 DNA: TGTGCCACCCAGAACACCGGGGAGCTGTTTTTT

J gene: TRBJ1-4
D gene: .
V gene: TRBV5-1
clone size: .
CDR3 protein: CASSITANPGGEKLFF
CDR3 DNA: TGCGCCAGCAGCATAACCGCCAACCCGGGTGGTGAAAAACTGTTTTTT

J gene: TRBJ2-5
D gene: TRBD1
V gene: TRBV6-6
clone size: once
CDR3 protein: CASTGTGGIETQYF
CDR3 DNA: TGTGCCAGCACCGGAACAGGGGGCATAGAGACCCAGTACTTC

J gene: TRBJ1-3
D gene: .
V gene: TRBV18
clone size: .
CDR3 protein: CASSPLDTPTIYF
CDR3 DNA: TGTGCCAGCTCACCACTTGACACCCCAACCATATATTTT

J gene: TRBJ2-2
D gene: TRBD1
V gene: TRBV5-4
clone size: .
CDR3 protein: CASTLLLTGGTGELFF
CDR3 DNA: TGTGCCAGCACTCTTCTTCTCACAGGGGGCACCGGGGAGCTGTTTTTT

J gene: TRBJ2-5
D gene: .
V gene: TRBV27
clone size: .
CDR3 protein: CASSSQGGTTPAAQYF
CDR3 DNA: TGTGCCAGCAGTTCCCAGGGGGGAACCACCCCGGCGGCCCAGTACTTC

J gene: TRBJ1-2
D gene: .
V gene: TRBV6-1
clone size: .
CDR3 protein: CASSVLGPGDRYTF
CDR3 DNA: TGTGCCAGCAGTGTTCTGGGGCCCGGTGATAGATACACCTTC

J gene: TRBJ2-4
D gene: TRBD1
V gene: TRBV28
clone size: .
CDR3 protein: CASSLNEGTAEAKNIQYF
CDR3 DNA: TGTGCCAGCAGTCTAAACGAGGGGACAGCCGAAGCCAAAAACATTCAGTACTTC

J gene: TRBJ2-7
D gene: TRBD2
V gene: TRBV18
clone size: .
CDR3 protein: CASSPGTSGRTTYEQYF
CDR3 DNA: TGTGCCAGCTCACCAGGGACTAGCGGGCGAACCACCTACGAGCAGTACTTC

J gene: TRBJ1-5
D gene: .
V gene: TRBV18
clone size: .
CDR3 protein: CASSLTGSNQPQHF
CDR3 DNA: TGTGCCAGCTCGCTGACAGGCTCCAATCAGCCCCAGCATTTT

J gene: TRBJ2-7
D gene: TRBD2
V gene: TRBV7-2
clone size: .
CDR3 protein: CASSLAHAGAGEQYF
CDR3 DNA: TGTGCCAGCAGCTTAGCGCACGCGGGAGCGGGGGAGCAGTACTTC

J gene: TRBJ2-7
D gene: TRBD1
V gene: TRBV5-8
clone size: .
CDR3 protein: CASSSDRVGEQYF
CDR3 DNA: TGTGCCAGCAGCTCCGACAGGGTGGGCGAGCAGTACTTC

J gene: TRBJ2-7
D gene: .
V gene: TRBV19
clone size: few
CDR3 protein: CASSSTGRNYEQYF
CDR3 DNA: TGTGCCAGTAGTAGCACCGGGAGAAACTACGAGCAGTACTTC

J gene: TRBJ2-5
D gene: TRBD2
V gene: TRBV18
clone size: .
CDR3 protein: CASSRTREETQYF
CDR3 DNA: TGTGCCAGCTCAAGGACTAGAGAAGAGACCCAGTACTTC

J gene: TRBJ2-7
D gene: .
V gene: TRBV6-1
clone size: .
CDR3 protein: CAAVASSSYEQYF
CDR3 DNA: TGTGCCGCGGTAGCGTCTAGCTCCTACGAGCAGTACTTC

J gene: TRBJ2-1
D gene: TRBD2
V gene: TRBV9
clone size: .
CDR3 protein: CASSQTSGRYNEQFF
CDR3 DNA: TGTGCCAGCAGCCAGACTAGCGGGAGGTACAATGAGCAGTTCTTC

J gene: TRBJ2-1
D gene: TRBD2
V gene: TRBV4-1
clone size: .
CDR3 protein: CASSPGTSGYEQFF
CDR3 DNA: TGCGCCAGCAGCCCCGGGACTAGTGGGTATGAGCAGTTCTTC

J gene: TRBJ2-5
D gene: TRBD2
V gene: TRBV18
clone size: once
CDR3 protein: CASSPAFSLADPRDQETQYF
CDR3 DNA: TGTGCCAGCTCACCGGCCTTTTCTCTAGCGGACCCTCGGGATCAAGAGACCCAGTACTTC

J gene: TRBJ2-7
D gene: .
V gene: TRBV9
clone size: .
CDR3 protein: CASSVTSGPLYEQYF
CDR3 DNA: TGTGCCAGCAGCGTAACCAGCGGACCCCTCTACGAGCAGTACTTC

J gene: TRBJ1-1
D gene: .
V gene: TRBV7-9
clone size: few
CDR3 protein: CATSLTANTEAFF
CDR3 DNA: TGTGCCACGTCTCTCACAGCGAACACTGAAGCTTTCTTT